One and the same sample provided the 28 T cell receptor beta chains below, sequenced in a study of blood T cell repertoires in COVID-19. Data came from immunoSEQ multiplex PCR; TCRdb stores just in-frame clones and leaves some out. The sample shows some 97,000 clones, approximately 90% of them seen only once. The specimen sequenced was peripheral blood. The receptors were sampled from a man aged 60 to 75 with acute or convalescent COVID-19.

The CDR3 spells CASSLGQGATEQYF. CDR3 sequence (DNA): TGTGCCAGCAGTTTGGGACAGGGGGCGACCGAGCAGTACTTC. This chain links TRBV6-5 with TRBJ2-7; TRBD1 matches at 12 bases. The germline V gene has CDR1 MNHEY and CDR2 SVGAGI. J lost 6 bases, V lost 4 bases, and 4 bases had no gene match. This CDR3 spans 14 amino acids.

Only one count was recorded for this clone. V gene TRBV18 combines with J gene TRBJ1-1; TRBD1 might be the D (6 bases). Trimming removed 5 bases at V and 5 bases at J, with 12 bases between. This CDR3 has 13 residues. CDR1 is KGHSH and CDR2 is LQKENI in the germline V gene. This CDR3 is CASSYRRGTEAFF. CDR3 bases: TGTGCCAGCTCATATCGTAGGGGGACTGAAGCTTTCTTT.

The V gene is TRBV2, the J gene TRBJ2-3, with D tentatively TRBD2 (5 bases). The CDR3 is 11 amino acids. The V end was cut by 8 bases, the J end by 4 bases, with 7 bases between. The germline V gene encodes CDR1 SNHLY and CDR2 FYNNEI. CDR3 loop: CASCGSDTQYF. The DNA for the CDR3 is TGTGCCAGCTGCGGGTCAGATACGCAGTATTTT.

This chain links TRBV3-1 (or the pseudogene TRBV3-2) with TRBJ2-2, with D possibly matching TRBD1 (6 bases). Germline assignment: CDR1 LGHDT and CDR2 YNNKEL (reference sequence). The CDR3 covers 15 residues. V was trimmed by 4 bases and J by 0 bases, leaving 9 bases between them. The CDR3 DNA is TGTGCCAGCAGCCCTAGACAGGCGAACACCGGGGAGCTGTTTTTT. As protein: CASSPRQANTGELFF.

The CDR3 bases are TGTGCCAGTAAAATAGGGGCGGCCGGGGCCAACGTCCTGACTTTC. Amino acids: CASKIGAAGANVLTF. This chain links TRBV19 with TRBJ2-6; the D gene is possibly TRBD1 (5 bases). CDR3 length: 15 amino acids. The germline V and J ends were trimmed by 7 bases and 4 bases, with 14 bases remaining between them. Germline V gene lookup returns CDR1 LNHDA and CDR2 SQIVND (reference sequence).

Worth noting for this clone: Other DNA sequences in this sample translate to the same CDR3. CDR3 sequence: CASSQGRSTDTQYF. In DNA form, the CDR3 reads TGCGCCAGCAGCCAAGGCCGGAGCACAGATACGCAGTATTTT. The rearrangement uses TRBV4-1 and TRBJ2-3, with unresolved D. The CDR3 is 14 amino acids. Germline CDR1 MGHRA, CDR2 YSYEKL. V was shortened by 1 base and J by 0 bases, with 5 bases between the two germline ends.

The CDR3 here is CASSQVINRAGYTF. For the CDR3, the DNA is TGTGCCAGCAGCCAAGTGATCAACAGGGCGGGCTACACCTTC. The rearrangement joins TRBV3-1 (or the pseudogene TRBV3-2) to TRBJ1-2, with D possibly matching TRBD1 (6 bases). This CDR3 spans 14 amino acids. Trimming took off 1 base at V and 8 bases at J, with 14 bases between the two ends. Germline values: CDR1 LGHDT, CDR2 YNNKEL (reference sequence).

A note on this clone: Other nucleotide sequences in the sample specify the same CDR3. This rearrangement joins TRBV19 to TRBJ2-1; D gene unclear. The CDR3 loop spans 15 amino acids. Germline V gene lookup returns CDR1 LNHDA and CDR2 SQIVND (reference sequence). Between the trimmed V and J ends, which lost 1 base and 3 bases, there was a span of 10 bases. The CDR3 is CASSIGQNSYNEQFF. DNA for the CDR3: TGTGCCAGTAGTATAGGCCAGAACAGCTACAATGAGCAGTTCTTC. Together with reference TRBV19 and TRBJ2-1, the CDR3 gives the full variable domain: DGGITQSPKYLFRKEGQNVTLSCEQNLNHDAMYWYRQDPGQGLRLIYYSQIVNDFQKGDIAEGYSVSREKKESFPLTVTSAQKNPTAFYLCASSIGQNSYNEQFFGPGTRLTVL.

This chain uses TRBV15 with TRBJ1-5; tentatively, D is TRBD1 (5 bases). The CDR3 has 17 residues. Trimming cost V 1 base and J 2 bases, with 15 bases left between them. Looked up from germline, CDR1 is LNHNV and CDR2 is YYDKDF (reference sequence). The CDR3 sequence is CATSRAGTWDGNQPQHF. Here the CDR3 DNA reads TGTGCCACCAGCAGAGCAGGGACTTGGGATGGCAATCAGCCCCAGCATTTT.

The rearrangement links TRBV19 to TRBJ2-7, with D possibly TRBD2 on 5 matching bases. V was trimmed by 6 bases and J by 0 bases, leaving 12 bases between them. This CDR3 has 14 residues. Germline V lookup: CDR1 LNHDA, CDR2 SQIVND (reference sequence). CDR3 sequence (DNA): TGTGCCAGTAGGGTGACGGGGTCCTCCTACGAGCAGTACTTC. It encodes CASRVTGSSYEQYF.

A few counts support this clone. This chain uses TRBV5-5 with TRBJ2-1, with D perhaps TRBD2 (7 bases). The CDR3 runs to 17 residues. Trimming pared 4 bases from V and 5 bases from J, leaving 22 bases between. Germline values: CDR1 SGHKS, CDR2 YYEKEE (reference sequence). CDR3 loop: CASSPYGEGEVDNEQFF. CDR3 nucleotide sequence: TGTGCCAGCAGCCCATACGGGGAGGGGGAGGTAGACAATGAGCAGTTCTTC.

The chain has TRBV18 and TRBJ2-1; 14 nucleotides line up with TRBD2. The CDR3 has 14 residues. J lost 12 bases, V lost 3 bases, and 4 bases had no gene match. The germline gives CDR1 KGHSH, CDR2 LQKENI. The CDR3 nucleotides are TGTGCCAGCTCACCTGGGACTAGCGGGAGCGGGCAGTTCTTC. It codes for CASSPGTSGSGQFF.

The chain has TRBV28 and TRBJ2-5, with 8 bases aligning to TRBD1. Trimming at V came to 7 bases and at J to 5 bases, leaving 12 bases not matched to a gene. This CDR3 is 15 amino acids long. CDR1 and CDR2 from the germline V gene are MDHEN and SYDVKM. As DNA, the CDR3 is TGTGCCAGCAAAACACCGGGACAGGTCGCGGAGACCCAGTACTTC. It specifies CASKTPGQVAETQYF. The whole variable domain, remainder taken from reference TRBV28 and TRBJ2-5, is DVKVTQSSRYLVKRTGEKVFLECVQDMDHENMFWYRQDPGLGLRLIYFSYDVKMKEKGDIPEGYSVSREKKERFSLILESASTNQTSMYLCASKTPGQVAETQYFGPGTRLLVL.

The rearrangement uses TRBV28 and TRBJ2-7; the D gene is possibly TRBD1 (6 bases). The CDR3 sequence is 14 residues long. V lost 3 bases, J lost 2 bases, and 11 bases lay in between. Germline V gene sequence: CDR1 MDHEN, CDR2 SYDVKM. The CDR3 DNA reads as TGTGCCAGCAGTTTGCCAGGGGTGACCTACGAGCAGTACTTC. It specifies CASSLPGVTYEQYF.

The rearrangement links TRBV3-1 (or the pseudogene TRBV3-2) to TRBJ2-3; D is possibly TRBD1 (6 bases). The CDR3 spans 15 residues. V shed 4 bases and J shed 5 bases, with 16 bases lying between them. Germline V gives CDR1 LGHDT, CDR2 YNNKEL (reference sequence). The CDR3 here is CASSLSGERGDTQYF. The DNA for the CDR3 is TGTGCCAGCAGCCTTTCAGGGGAGAGGGGAGATACGCAGTATTTT.

The gene calls are TRBV10-3 and TRBJ1-1; no reliable D call. The V and J ends lost 7 bases and 1 base respectively, with 10 bases between them. The CDR3 sequence is 13 residues long. CDR1 is ENHRY and CDR2 is SYGVKD in the germline V gene. CDR3 nucleotide sequence: TGTGCCATCATGGCAGGAGGGAACACTGAAGCTTTCTTT. It codes for CAIMAGGNTEAFF.

The CDR3 here is CASSFSGEDTQYF. Written as DNA, the CDR3 is TGTGCCAGCAGCTTTAGCGGGGAAGATACGCAGTATTTT. The chain links TRBV7-2 to TRBJ2-3, with 8 bases aligning to TRBD2. The CDR3 is made up of 13 amino acids. The junction had 1 base not matched to a gene; V was cut back by 3 bases and J by 5 bases. Germline V gene lookup returns CDR1 SGHTA and CDR2 FQGNSA.

The chain recombines TRBV7-3 with TRBJ1-3; 10 nucleotides line up with TRBD1. The ends lost 2 bases at V and 6 bases at J; junction bases unmatched: 7. The CDR3 has 16 amino acids. Germline assignment: CDR1 SGHTA and CDR2 FQGTGA. CDR3 in DNA: TGTGCCAGCAGCTTATCTACCGGGACAGGGGAAAACACCATATATTTT. This translates into CASSLSTGTGENTIYF.

There are a few counts of this clone. The rearrangement links TRBV4-1 to TRBJ2-1; D unresolved. CDR1 and CDR2 from the germline V gene are MGHRA and YSYEKL. V lost 1 base and J lost 5, with 6 bases in between. The CDR3 sequence is 13 residues long. Written as DNA, the CDR3 is TGCGCCAGCAGCCAAGGGCTGGACAATGAGCAGTTCTTC. It translates to CASSQGLDNEQFF.

Only one count was recorded for this clone. This chain uses TRBV5-1 with TRBJ2-7, with D maybe TRBD1 (5 bases). The CDR3 is made up of 14 amino acids. The V end was cut by 5 bases, the J end by 0 bases, with 12 bases between. Looked up from germline, CDR1 is SGHRS and CDR2 is YFSETQ. The CDR3 region has the DNA TGCGCCAGCAGGGTAGGGGCGACCTCCTACGAGCAGTACTTC. Amino acid sequence: CASRVGATSYEQYF.

J is TRBJ1-1 and V is TRBV18; no firm D call. This CDR3 comprises 14 residues. V was pared by 4 bases and J by 2 bases, with 11 bases between. The germline gives CDR1 KGHSH, CDR2 LQKENI. The CDR3 loop is CASSQRTDNTEAFF. Written as DNA, the CDR3 is TGTGCCAGCTCACAGAGGACTGATAACACTGAAGCTTTCTTT.

V gene TRBV7-3 combines with J gene TRBJ1-1; 10 nucleotides match TRBD1. From germline, CDR1 is SGHTA and CDR2 FQGTGA. After removal of 6 bases from V and 5 bases from J, the junction contained 3 bases not matched to a gene. This CDR3 contains 13 residues. The CDR3 sequence is CASRGQGNTEAFF. In DNA form, the CDR3 reads TGTGCCAGCAGGGGACAGGGGAATACTGAAGCTTTCTTT.

This clone was detected only once. The chain joins TRBV30 to TRBJ2-1, with TRBD2 matching over 9 bases. The CDR3 contains 16 residues. Per the germline V gene, CDR1 is GTSNPN and CDR2 is SVGIG (reference sequence). The V and J ends lost 0 bases and 3 bases, in that order; junction bases with no gene match: 6. CDR3 amino acids: CAWSVGASGIYNEQFF. DNA of the CDR3: TGTGCCTGGAGTGTAGGGGCTAGCGGGATCTACAATGAGCAGTTCTTC.

This chain uses TRBV28 with TRBJ1-3, with no clear D. Germline V gene lookup returns CDR1 MDHEN and CDR2 SYDVKM. CDR3 length equals 14 residues. The V end lost 4 bases, the J end lost 7 bases, and 14 bases lay between the germline ends. This chain's CDR3 is CASSSLRRENTIYF. In DNA, the CDR3 is TGTGCCAGCAGTTCCTTGCGTCGGGAGAACACCATATATTTT.

This clone was seen only a few times. The chain has TRBV28 and TRBJ1-2; 10 bases line up with TRBD1. The CDR3 runs to 17 residues. The germline gives CDR1 MDHEN, CDR2 SYDVKM. With 3 bases clipped from V and 4 bases from J, the junction kept 11 bases outside the gene matches. The CDR3: CASSFPGTGEQAYGYTF. The DNA of the CDR3 is TGTGCCAGCAGTTTTCCCGGGACAGGGGAACAGGCCTATGGCTACACCTTC.

This rearrangement joins TRBV7-2 to TRBJ2-7; tentatively, D is TRBD2 (5 bases). The germline CDR1 and CDR2 sequences are SGHTA and FQGNSA. Trimming shortened V by 3 bases and J by 3 bases, and 12 bases separated the two germline ends. The CDR3 consists of 14 residues. DNA for the CDR3: TGTGCCAGCAGCTTGTCCCCGGGGAACTACGAGCAGTACTTC. This codes for CASSLSPGNYEQYF.

This chain links TRBV19 with TRBJ2-3; perhaps TRBD2 as D (6 bases). The length of the CDR3 is 14 residues. The V gene lost 3 bases and the J gene lost 4 bases, with 11 bases spanning the gap. Germline CDR1 reads LNHDA; CDR2 reads SQIVND (reference sequence). The CDR3 DNA reads TGTGCCAGTAGTATTCGACTAGACTCAGATACGCAGTATTTT. Protein product: CASSIRLDSDTQYF.

The CDR3 nucleotides read TGTGCCAGCAGCTTAGGCCCAGTGTACGAGCAGTACGTC. Translating gives CASSLGPVYEQYV. The chain combines TRBV11-2 with TRBJ2-7; D remains unclear. Germline V lookup: CDR1 SGHAT, CDR2 FQNNGV. V gave up 1 base and J gave up 4 bases, with 8 bases separating them. The length of the CDR3 is 13 residues.